These 30 T cell receptor beta chains came from one sample sequenced in a study of blood T cell repertoires in COVID-19. Assay: immunoSEQ multiplex PCR; the TCRdb copy retains only in-frame clones and omits some. The table includes 55,000 to 65,000 clones, roughly 78% detected once. The sequencing sample was made of peripheral blood. The receptors stem from a man in his sixties with acute or convalescent COVID-19.

The chain couples TRBV5-1 to TRBJ1-4; 9 nucleotides agree with TRBD1. The CDR3 length is 15 residues. CDR1 SGHRS and CDR2 YFSETQ come from the germline V gene. Trimming removed 5 bases from V and 4 bases from J; junction bases left unmatched: 6. CDR3 coding DNA: TGCGCCAGCAGGCCACAGGGGGCCAGTAATGAAAAACTGTTTTTT. Translated: CASRPQGASNEKLFF.

The genes are TRBV7-9 and TRBJ2-7, with TRBD2 identical over 7 bases. The CDR3 runs to 18 residues. Germline CDR1 SEHNR, CDR2 FQNEAQ (reference sequence). Germline trimming cut 1 base from V and 6 bases from J; bases unmatched to any gene: 18. The CDR3 reads CASSLGSREPSLPTEQYF. Written as DNA, the CDR3 is TGTGCCAGCAGCTTAGGGTCGCGGGAGCCCTCCCTCCCCACCGAGCAGTACTTC.

The CDR3 DNA reads TGTGCCACCAGCAGAGTCAATAGGGGTGAGCAGTTCTTC. Amino acids: CATSRVNRGEQFF. This chain links TRBV15 with TRBJ2-1, with D perhaps TRBD1 (5 bases). Germline V lookup: CDR1 LNHNV, CDR2 YYDKDF (reference sequence). V lost 1 base and J 9 bases, leaving 10 bases between the germline ends. This CDR3 contains 13 residues. Using reference TRBV15 and TRBJ2-1 for the parts outside the CDR3, the full variable domain is DAMVIQNPRYQVTQFGKPVTLSCSQTLNHNVMYWYQQKSSQAPKLLFHYYDKDFNNEADTPDNFQSRRPNTSFCFLDIRSPGLGDTAMYLCATSRVNRGEQFFGPGTRLTVL.

In this sample, this clone turned up once. This chain's CDR3 is CASSARQGTNSPLHF. The DNA for the CDR3 is TGTGCCAGCAGCGCCCGACAGGGAACCAATTCACCCCTCCACTTT. V and J are TRBV7-9 and TRBJ1-6; TRBD1 agrees at 7 bases. CDR1 and CDR2 (germline): SEHNR, FQNEAQ (reference sequence). This CDR3 has 15 residues. Trimming took 5 bases from V and 7 from J; bases not matched to a gene: 8.

The chain couples TRBV18 to TRBJ1-3; the D gene is possibly TRBD1 (5 bases). V dropped 1 base and J dropped 0 bases, with 7 bases sitting between them. Germline V CDR1 and CDR2: KGHSH, LQKENI. The CDR3 is made up of 15 amino acids. CDR3 sequence reads: CASSPQGNSGNTIYF. The CDR3 coding sequence is TGTGCCAGCTCACCACAGGGGAACTCTGGAAACACCATATATTTT.

The chain links TRBV28 to TRBJ1-2; D unresolved. CDR3 length: 14 residues. V was trimmed by 2 bases and J by 8 bases, leaving 15 bases between them. Germline CDR1 MDHEN, CDR2 SYDVKM. The DNA of the CDR3 is TGTGCCAGCAGTTTAAGAGAAAAGCCGAGCGGCTACACCTTC. Its protein product is CASSLREKPSGYTF.

In DNA, the CDR3 is TGTGCCAGCAGTGCCCGGGGGGACCTCTCTGGAAACACCATATATTTT. Residues: CASSARGDLSGNTIYF. The gene calls are TRBV6-1 and TRBJ1-3; maybe TRBD1 (5 bases). CDR1 MNHNS and CDR2 SASEGT come from the germline V gene. The CDR3 is 16 amino acids. Trimming stripped 4 bases from V and 0 bases from J, with 13 bases between.

This sequence joins TRBV9 and TRBJ2-3, with 8 bases lining up with TRBD2. The CDR3 runs 19 residues. V lost 3 bases to trimming and J lost 3 bases; unmatched junction nucleotides: 18. Germline V gene lookup returns CDR1 SGDLS and CDR2 YYNGEE. CDR3 bases: TGTGCCAGCAGCGGGACGGGACTAGTGAGACCCCTCCCAACAGATACGCAGTATTTT. Translating gives CASSGTGLVRPLPTDTQYF.

V gene TRBV16 combines with J gene TRBJ2-1, with TRBD2 matching over 10 bases. J lost 5 bases, V lost 1 base, and 5 bases had no gene match. This CDR3 spans 16 amino acids. Germline V gives CDR1 KGHSY, CDR2 FQNENV. CDR3 amino acids: CASSQFRLAGDNEQFF. CDR3 DNA sequence: TGTGCCAGCAGCCAATTCAGGCTAGCGGGAGACAATGAGCAGTTCTTC.

V gene TRBV19 combines with J gene TRBJ1-6; 10 positions agree with TRBD1. J gave up 8 bases and V 8 bases, and 9 bases lay outside the gene matches. CDR3 length equals 15 residues. CDR1 is LNHDA, CDR2 SQIVND, per germline (reference sequence). The CDR3 sequence is CASWSPDRGDSPLHF. The CDR3, as DNA: TGTGCCAGTTGGTCTCCGGACAGGGGGGATTCACCCCTCCACTTT.

The chain links TRBV4-1 to TRBJ1-5; D might be TRBD1 (6 bases). Deletions cut 1 base from V and 1 base from J, with 14 bases between. The CDR3 runs 17 residues. Germline V gives CDR1 MGHRA, CDR2 YSYEKL. This CDR3 is CASSQVRGALSNQPQHF. The CDR3 bases are TGCGCCAGCAGCCAAGTCCGGGGGGCTCTCAGCAATCAGCCCCAGCATTTT.

As DNA, the CDR3 is TGTGCCAGTAGTATGGTGGGGGCCGCTAATGAAAAACTGTTTTTT. This translates into CASSMVGAANEKLFF. This chain links TRBV19 with TRBJ1-4, with D tentatively TRBD1 (6 bases). Germline V lookup: CDR1 LNHDA, CDR2 SQIVND (reference sequence). With 3 bases removed from V and 3 bases from J, the gap between germline ends came to 11 bases. The CDR3 is 15 amino acids.

The V and J genes are TRBV29-1 and TRBJ2-6, with 9 bases fitting TRBD1. The germline V gene encodes CDR1 SQVTM and CDR2 ANQGSEA. This CDR3 is 21 amino acids long. The CDR3 DNA sequence: TGCACTGAGGAAGGGGCCGGGACAGGGCGCGGGGGCTGCTCTGGGGCCAACGTCCTGACTTTC. It is translated as CTEEGAGTGRGGCSGANVLTF.

CDR3 region: CSVLPVDRDEQYF. The CDR3 DNA sequence: TGCAGCGTCTTACCCGTCGACAGGGACGAGCAGTACTTC. The genes are TRBV29-1 and TRBJ2-7; the match to TRBD1 covers 7 bases. The trim removed 6 bases at V and 5 bases at J, leaving 10 bases unmatched. The CDR3 contains 13 residues. Germline CDR1 reads SQVTM; CDR2 reads ANQGSEA.

This clone was counted only a few times. The gene calls are TRBV11-3 and TRBJ2-5; TRBD1 is a possible D gene (5 bases). The V end lost 1 base, the J end lost 4 bases, and 7 bases lay between the germline ends. Germline V gene data show CDR1 as SGHNT and CDR2 as YENEEA. The CDR3 covers 13 residues. DNA for the CDR3: TGTGCCAGCAGCTTAGTGCAGGGAGAGACCCAGTACTTC. This translates into CASSLVQGETQYF.

V gene TRBV18 combines with J gene TRBJ2-1, with D possibly TRBD2 on 6 matching bases. The CDR3 runs to 14 residues. Germline values: CDR1 KGHSH, CDR2 LQKENI. Deletions cut 2 bases from V and 5 bases from J, with 10 bases between. In nucleotides, the CDR3 is TGTGCCAGCTCACCAACAGGAGGGAACAATGAGCAGTTCTTC. Its translation is CASSPTGGNNEQFF.

The chain has TRBV7-2 and TRBJ2-1, with 8 bases matching TRBD2. Losses at the gene ends were 3 bases for V and 7 bases for J; bases not matched to a gene: 11. CDR3 length: 16 amino acids. Germline CDR1 reads SGHTA; CDR2 reads FQGNSA. The CDR3 DNA is TGTGCCAGCAGCTTTCCCCGACTAGCGTTCGGTAATGAGCAGTTCTTC. This gives the protein CASSFPRLAFGNEQFF.

The rearrangement uses TRBV27 and TRBJ2-3; D not certain. With 7 bases removed from V and 2 bases from J, the gap between germline ends came to 13 bases. The CDR3 has 14 amino acids. CDR1 and CDR2 (germline): MNHEY, SMNVEV (reference sequence). Written as DNA, the CDR3 is TGTGCCAGCACGTCGACTGGATCCACAGATACGCAGTATTTT. Translated, it gives CASTSTGSTDTQYF.

This chain links TRBV28 with TRBJ2-3; TRBD2 matches 10 bases. This CDR3 is 14 amino acids long. The germline V gene has CDR1 MDHEN and CDR2 SYDVKM. The V and J ends lost 9 bases and 2 bases, in that order; junction bases with no gene match: 5. The CDR3 DNA follows: TGTGCCAGTACTAGCGGGATCTCCACAGATACGCAGTATTTT. The encoded protein is CASTSGISTDTQYF.

This clone has just one count. V is TRBV10-3 and J is TRBJ2-1, with a possible D match to TRBD2 (5 bases). The CDR3 runs to 14 residues. V lost 0 bases and J lost 8, with 11 bases in between. Germline CDR1 and CDR2: ENHRY and SYGVKD. CDR3 DNA: TGTGCCATCAGTGAGTCGTTGTCTAGCCATGAGCAGTTCTTC. It codes for CAISESLSSHEQFF.

The rearrangement joins TRBV3-1 (or the pseudogene TRBV3-2) to TRBJ1-1; 8 nucleotides match TRBD1. V was clipped by 5 bases and J by 0 bases; unmatched bases: 5. CDR1 LGHDT and CDR2 YNNKEL come from the germline V gene (reference sequence). The CDR3 has 15 residues. CDR3 amino acids: CASSWTGQMNTEAFF. Written as DNA, the CDR3 is TGTGCCAGCAGCTGGACAGGGCAGATGAACACTGAAGCTTTCTTT.

The rearrangement links TRBV5-1 to TRBJ2-1, with D possibly being TRBD2 (6 bases). Germline CDR1 reads SGHRS; CDR2 reads YFSETQ. The length of the CDR3 is 13 residues. Between the trimmed V and J ends, which lost 7 bases and 3 bases, there was a span of 11 bases. In DNA form, the CDR3 reads TGCGCCAGCGAAGGCGGGAACTACAATGAGCAGTTCTTC. This encodes CASEGGNYNEQFF. The variable domain in full, with the rest retrieved from reference TRBV5-1 and TRBJ2-1, is KAGVTQTPRYLIKTRGQQVTLSCSPISGHRSVSWYQQTPGQGLQFLFEYFSETQRNKGNFPGRFSGRQFSNSRSEMNVSTLELGDSALYLCASEGGNYNEQFFGPGTRLTVL.

This chain links TRBV6-5 with TRBJ1-1; a weak D match, TRBD1 (5 bases). V lost 6 bases and J lost 1, with 12 bases in between. The germline V gene has CDR1 MNHEY and CDR2 SVGAGI. The length of the CDR3 is 14 residues. CDR3 nucleotides: TGTGCCAGCAGGCGGGGCGGAGCGAACACTGAAGCTTTCTTT. It yields the protein CASRRGGANTEAFF.

The genes are TRBV6-5 and TRBJ1-1, with TRBD1 as a possible D gene (5 bases). The germline V gene encodes CDR1 MNHEY and CDR2 SVGAGI. Trimming took 6 bases from V and 5 from J, leaving 16 bases between them. CDR3 length: 14 amino acids. The CDR3 here is CASSPTQGATEAFF. The CDR3 bases are TGTGCCAGCAGCCCGACCCAAGGGGCGACTGAAGCTTTCTTT.

The chain has TRBV30 and TRBJ1-1; the D gene is possibly TRBD1 (6 bases). The germline V gene encodes CDR1 GTSNPN and CDR2 SVGIG (reference sequence). The V end lost 2 bases, the J end lost 2 bases, and 9 bases lay between the germline ends. This CDR3 comprises 13 residues. The CDR3 coding sequence is TGTGCCTGGAGTACAGGGTTTAACACTGAAGCTTTCTTT. Translated, it gives CAWSTGFNTEAFF.

The rearrangement links TRBV5-6 to TRBJ1-1, with 7 bases lining up with TRBD1. The CDR3 loop spans 18 amino acids. The junction had 13 bases not matched to a gene; V was cut back by 2 bases and J by 0 bases. Germline V CDR1 and CDR2: SGHDT, YYEEEE. CDR3 region: CASSFPRGTADLNTEAFF. In DNA, the CDR3 is TGTGCCAGCAGCTTCCCCCGCGGGACAGCTGACCTGAACACTGAAGCTTTCTTT.

This chain joins TRBV4-1 and TRBJ1-2; 8 bases line up with TRBD1. CDR1 MGHRA and CDR2 YSYEKL come from the germline V gene. The CDR3 loop spans 16 amino acids. After removal of 3 bases from V and 0 bases from J, the junction contained 6 bases not matched to a gene. This chain's CDR3 is CASSQRDRPANYGYTF. CDR3 bases: TGCGCCAGCAGCCAGAGGGACAGGCCCGCTAACTATGGCTACACCTTC.

The chain recombines TRBV5-1 with TRBJ2-5; perhaps TRBD2 as D (5 bases). Germline loops: CDR1 SGHRS, CDR2 YFSETQ. Trimming took off 0 bases at V and 4 bases at J, with 16 bases between the two ends. The CDR3 consists of 16 residues. The CDR3 loop reads CASSLGYGILGETQYF. The CDR3 nucleotides read TGCGCCAGCAGCTTGGGCTACGGGATCCTGGGAGAGACCCAGTACTTC.

The rearrangement joins TRBV2 to TRBJ2-7, with 7 bases fitting TRBD2. Germline V gene sequence: CDR1 SNHLY, CDR2 FYNNEI. Trimming took 6 bases from V and 4 from J; bases not matched to a gene: 15. This CDR3 has 16 amino acids. CDR3 region: CASRAPLAGAGYEQYF. Written as DNA, the CDR3 is TGTGCCAGCAGGGCCCCCCTTGCGGGAGCGGGTTACGAGCAGTACTTC.

The chain joins TRBV28 to TRBJ1-6, with D unresolved. From germline, CDR1 is MDHEN and CDR2 SYDVKM. The ends were cut back, 6 bases at V and 4 bases at J, with 7 bases in the middle. This CDR3 has 13 residues. CDR3 sequence reads: CASRYSYNSPLHF. The CDR3 nucleotides read TGTGCCAGCAGGTACAGTTATAATTCACCCCTCCACTTT.